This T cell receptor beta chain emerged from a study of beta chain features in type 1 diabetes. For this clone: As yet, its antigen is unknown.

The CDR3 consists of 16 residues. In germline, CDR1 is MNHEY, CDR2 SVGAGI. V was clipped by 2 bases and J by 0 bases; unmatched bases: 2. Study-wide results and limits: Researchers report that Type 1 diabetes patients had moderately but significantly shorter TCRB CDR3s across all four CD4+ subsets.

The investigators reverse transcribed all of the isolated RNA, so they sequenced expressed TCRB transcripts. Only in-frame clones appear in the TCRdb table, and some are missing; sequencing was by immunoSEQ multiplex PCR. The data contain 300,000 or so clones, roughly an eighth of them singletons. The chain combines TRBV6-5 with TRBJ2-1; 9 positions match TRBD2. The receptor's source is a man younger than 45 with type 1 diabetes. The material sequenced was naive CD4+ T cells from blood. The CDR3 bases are TGTGCCAGCAGTTACCGGCGGGAGGGCTCCTACAATGAGCAGTTCTTC. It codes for CASSYRREGSYNEQFF.